This TCR beta chain was obtained from a study of blood T cell repertoires in COVID-19. This clone has more than one count but fewer than ten. Only in-frame clones appear in the TCRdb table, and some are missing; sequencing was by immunoSEQ multiplex PCR. The data contain under 250,000 clones, 75% to 90% of them singletons. The CDR3 is 14 residues long. The germline V and J ends were trimmed by 5 bases and 3 bases, with 10 bases remaining between them. Germline lookup yields CDR1 SGHNT and CDR2 YENEEA. The source of this sequence is a woman aged 70 to 79 with active or convalescent COVID-19. The gene calls are TRBV11-3 and TRBJ2-2; tentatively, D is TRBD2 (5 bases). The material sequenced was peripheral blood. CDR3: CASSQPGYTGELFF. CDR3 DNA: TGTGCCAGCAGCCAGCCGGGGTACACCGGGGAGCTGTTTTTT.